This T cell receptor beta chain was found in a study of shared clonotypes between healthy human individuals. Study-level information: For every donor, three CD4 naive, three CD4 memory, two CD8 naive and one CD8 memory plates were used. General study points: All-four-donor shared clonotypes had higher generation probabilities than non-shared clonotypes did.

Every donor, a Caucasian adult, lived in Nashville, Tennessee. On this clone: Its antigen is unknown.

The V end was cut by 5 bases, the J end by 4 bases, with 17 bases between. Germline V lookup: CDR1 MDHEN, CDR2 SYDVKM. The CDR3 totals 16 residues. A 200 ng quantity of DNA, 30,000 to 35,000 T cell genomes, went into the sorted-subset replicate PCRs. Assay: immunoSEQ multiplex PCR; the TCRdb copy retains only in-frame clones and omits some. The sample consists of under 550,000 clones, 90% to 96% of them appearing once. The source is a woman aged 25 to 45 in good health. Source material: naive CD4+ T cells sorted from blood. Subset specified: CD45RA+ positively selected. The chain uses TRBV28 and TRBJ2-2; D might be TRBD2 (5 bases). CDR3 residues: CASSPIAPLGTGELFF. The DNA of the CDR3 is TGTGCCAGCAGTCCTATAGCCCCACTAGGCACCGGGGAGCTGTTTTTT.